This T cell receptor beta chain was sequenced for a study of T cells in Graves' hyperthyroidism and ophthalmopathy. Whole-study findings and limits: Model-based prediction identified ophthalmopathy a median approximately 6 months prior to its onset. From stable hyperthyroidism, ophthalmopathy was set apart by a 13 V-J model.

What was amplified from RNA transcripts were TCR beta CDR3 regions. The TCR CDR3 first-round RT-PCR relied on the HTBI primer set. TCRdb re-called the multiplex PCR reads through MiXCR, storing one row per CDR3 protein. This sample carries about 660,000 distinct CDR3 sequences, just under 45% of them seen once, and the ten largest clones take less than 9%. In this sample, this clonotype turned up a few times. Its target is unknown. Germline V CDR1 and CDR2: SNHLY, FYNNEI. Losses at the gene ends were 7 bases for V and 4 bases for J; bases not matched to a gene: 16. CDR3 size: 17 residues. Uncontrolled infection, other autoimmune disease, pregnancy or lactation led to exclusion. Clinical symptoms, serum thyroxine, TRAb, thyroid ultrasound and orbital computed tomography established diagnosis.

The V gene is TRBV2, the J gene TRBJ2-5; 9 bases are shared with TRBD1. The source material was peripheral blood or thyroid tissue (not recorded which). This TCR derives from an adult man with Graves' disease, either hyperthyroidism or ophthalmopathy (not recorded which). CDR3 sequence: CASTRALKGQGRETQYF. The CDR3 coding sequence is TGTGCCAGCACCAGGGCGCTGAAGGGACAGGGTAGAGAGACCCAGTACTTC.